The 6 T cell receptor beta chains given below trace back to one sample, sequenced in a study of regulatory T cells in long-lasting Graves disease. Time point given: newly diagnosed GD, antithyroid drugs for less than 3 months. From RNA extracted from PBMCs, the TCR library was made. Construction of TCR beta libraries relied on iRepertoire HTBI primers and on Arm-PCR targeting CDR3 regions. TCRdb passed the multiplex PCR reads through MiXCR, listing each CDR3 protein once. The sample has under 800,000 distinct CDR3 sequences; around 17% are singletons. These data also featured in a second study, about T cells in Graves' hyperthyroidism and ophthalmopathy.

The source was peripheral blood mononuclear cells (PBMCs), collected at new diagnosis, from a patient treated with antithyroid drugs. Every receptor here comes from a woman aged 30 to 39 with Graves disease.

The chain combines TRBV3-1 with TRBJ1-3; D call uncertain. V lost 4 bases and J lost 4, with 14 bases in between. The CDR3 consists of 15 residues. The germline V gene has CDR1 LGHDT and CDR2 YNNKEL (reference sequence). CDR3 DNA: TGTGCCAGCAGCCTTGGTAGGGCGGAAGGAAACACCATATATTTT. This gives the protein CASSLGRAEGNTIYF.

This clonotype has at least ten counts. The chain uses TRBV3-1 and TRBJ1-1; no clear D gene. V was clipped by 7 bases and J by 4 bases, with 13 bases between them. CDR1 and CDR2 (germline): LGHDT, YNNKEL (reference sequence). The CDR3 totals 13 residues. DNA for the CDR3: TGTGCCAGCACCCCTCTCGAGGGCACTGAAGCTTTCTTT. This sequence encodes CASTPLEGTEAFF.

This chain links TRBV27 with TRBJ2-7, with 9 positions matching TRBD1. J lost 2 bases, V lost 6 bases, and 8 bases had no gene match. The CDR3 has 15 residues. In germline, CDR1 is MNHEY, CDR2 SMNVEV (reference sequence). The CDR3 DNA reads TGTGCCAGCAGAGGACAGGGGAACAAAGCCTACGAGCAGTACTTC. It encodes CASRGQGNKAYEQYF.

V is TRBV7-6 and J is TRBJ2-2, with a tentative D call TRBD1 (6 bases). The V end lost 5 bases, the J end lost 3 bases, and 13 bases lay between the germline ends. Germline assignment: CDR1 SGHVS and CDR2 FNYEAQ. This CDR3 comprises 15 residues. The chain's CDR3 is CASSPTTGYTGELFF. In DNA, the CDR3 is TGTGCCAGCAGCCCCACGACAGGTTACACCGGGGAGCTGTTTTTT.

The sample holds many counts of this clonotype. This chain connects TRBV7-9 to TRBJ1-1; possible D gene TRBD1, 6 bases. The CDR3 length is 15 residues. Germline CDR1 reads SEHNR; CDR2 reads FQNEAQ (reference sequence). Trimming took 4 bases from V and 0 from J, leaving 12 bases between them. The CDR3 reads CASSSVRDMNTEAFF. The DNA of the CDR3 is TGTGCCAGCAGCTCCGTGAGGGACATGAACACTGAAGCTTTCTTT.

This rearrangement joins TRBV4-1 to TRBJ2-3; 7 positions match TRBD2. Germline lookup yields CDR1 MGHRA and CDR2 YSYEKL. The CDR3 spans 16 residues. J lost 4 bases, V lost 1 base, and 8 bases had no gene match. The CDR3 loop is CASSQGPGLMSDTQYF. CDR3 bases: TGCGCCAGCAGCCAAGGTCCGGGACTAATGTCAGATACGCAGTATTTT.